This T cell receptor beta chain was recovered during a study of T-cell memory formation after mild COVID-19. For the study at large: The TCR clusters were mostly specific to one donor. Regarding the study as a whole: Memory from before infection featured some responding clones, which suggests cross-reactive memory joined.

This CDR3 contains 15 residues. Germline loops: CDR1 SGDLS, CDR2 YYNGEE. With 4 bases clipped from V and 5 bases from J, the junction kept 5 bases outside the gene matches. TCR alpha and TCR beta cDNA libraries with sample barcodes and UMIs came from 5'RACE using constant-segment primers. Each CDR3 protein is one row after TCRdb ran MiXCR on the 5' RACE reads. The sample includes 400,000 to 550,000 distinct CDR3 sequences, 20% to 30% of them seen just once. This clonotype was seen at least ten times. Its specificity is not known. V gene TRBV9 combines with J gene TRBJ2-2; 10 bases align to TRBD1. The receptor comes from an adult woman who had mild COVID-19 (a few samples of this study predate the infection). Cell type and time point are not known. Sequenced: PBMCs or a T cell subset sorted from them (not recorded which). CDR3 nucleotides: TGTGCCAGCAGCTGGGGACAGGGGACGACCGGGGAGCTGTTTTTT. It translates to CASSWGQGTTGELFF. The whole variable domain, remainder taken from reference TRBV9 and TRBJ2-2, is DSGVTQTPKHLITATGQRVTLRCSPRSGDLSVYWYQQSLDQGLQFLIQYYNGEERAKGNILERFSAQQFPDLHSELNLSSLELGDSALYFCASSWGQGTTGELFFGEGSRLTVL.